This entry concerns a single T cell receptor beta chain. The antigen is not known. This sample is drawn from a study of blood T cells in healthy people across ages. Points from the study as a whole: Roughly linear declines in TCR beta diversity per million T cells occurred with age.

The CDR3 extends over 14 amino acids. From germline, CDR1 is MDHEN and CDR2 SYDVKM. Trimming removed 10 bases from V and 0 bases from J, with 14 bases in between. Primers used in a second PCR of about 6 to 11 cycles were a sample-barcoded 5' primer and a J-beta primer mix. Each cDNA molecule carried a tag from a template-switch adaptor that contained 12 random nucleotides. Using its own MiXCR run on the 5' RACE reads, TCRdb lists one record per CDR3 protein. The table includes around 1.5 million distinct CDR3 sequences, almost 60% detected once. This clonotype was sampled from a man aged 18-30 years in good health. The specimen was blood. The V gene is TRBV28, the J gene TRBJ2-3; possible D gene TRBD1, 5 bases. The CDR3 is CATNWGGSTDTQYF. The CDR3 nucleotides read TGTGCCACCAACTGGGGCGGTAGCACAGATACGCAGTATTTT.